This TCR beta chain was sequenced during a study of identical twins. Study results and caveats: Abundant beta clonotypes from cord blood had fewer insertions, unlike memory repertoires, which showed none. Weaker excess twin sharing was observed in beta out-of-frame sequences. Instead of following the same donors, the conclusions were based on cross-sectional statistical analysis.

A template switching step contributed a universal primer site, while unique molecular identifiers were present in the cDNA. TCRdb independently ran MiXCR on the 5' RACE reads; one entry per CDR3 protein. Of 690,000 or so distinct CDR3 sequences listed, over 5% are singletons. Germline-derived CDR1 and CDR2 are SQVTM and ANQGSEA. CDR3 length: 12 amino acids. V was trimmed by 2 bases and J by 6 bases, leaving 9 bases between them. This clonotype was recorded at least ten times. Antigen specificity is unknown. Sequencing used naive T cells sorted from blood. This chain uses TRBV29-1 with TRBJ2-3; D unresolved. The origin of this receptor is a man between 18 and 35 years old in good health. The DNA for the CDR3 is TGCAGCGTTGAAATGGCCCCCGATACGCAGTATTTT. This gives the protein CSVEMAPDTQYF.